A selection of T cell receptor beta chains follows, all from one sample in a study of TIL therapy for anti-PD-1-resistant metastatic lung cancer. Sequencing was performed with immunoSEQ multiplex PCR; in TCRdb, only in-frame clones are kept and a portion is missing. The repertoire holds 55,000 to 70,000 clones, with around 87% as singletons. Sequenced material: blood, taken at baseline. These receptors were obtained from a person between 30 and 79 years old with non-small cell lung cancer. CDR3s include the opening cysteine and the closing phenylalanine or tryptophan. The order of the fields is J gene, V gene, D gene, clone size, CDR3 length, CDR3 protein, CDR3 DNA. A D gene is named only where the DNA matches it firmly. Expanded clones are given a class, and other clones once, few, many or no size at all.

j_gene: TRBJ2-1
v_gene: TRBV11-2
d_gene: -
abundance: -
len: 14
CDR3aa: CASSLERAYNEQFF
CDR3nt: TGTGCCAGCAGCTTAGAGCGGGCCTACAATGAGCAGTTCTTC

j_gene: TRBJ2-7
v_gene: TRBV6-5
d_gene: TRBD1
abundance: -
len: 14
CDR3aa: CASSYSGDRAEQYF
CDR3nt: TGTGCCAGCAGTTACTCGGGGGACAGGGCCGAGCAGTACTTC

j_gene: TRBJ2-2
v_gene: TRBV11-1
d_gene: -
abundance: -
len: 15
CDR3aa: CASSLRAGPTGELFF
CDR3nt: TGTGCCAGCAGCCTCCGGGCAGGGCCCACCGGGGAGCTGTTTTTT

j_gene: TRBJ2-7
v_gene: TRBV5-4
d_gene: -
abundance: -
len: 13
CDR3aa: CASSFEVGYEQYF
CDR3nt: TGTGCCAGCAGCTTCGAAGTGGGCTACGAGCAGTACTTC

j_gene: TRBJ1-2
v_gene: TRBV6-6
d_gene: -
abundance: once
len: 14
CDR3aa: CASSYSSRADGYTF
CDR3nt: TGTGCCAGCAGTTACTCGAGTAGGGCCGATGGCTACACCTTC

j_gene: TRBJ2-2
v_gene: TRBV11-3
d_gene: TRBD1
abundance: -
len: 17
CDR3aa: CASSPGTGAANTGELFF
CDR3nt: TGTGCCAGCAGCCCTGGGACAGGGGCTGCGAACACCGGGGAGCTGTTTTTT

j_gene: TRBJ1-3
v_gene: TRBV3-1/TRBV3-2
d_gene: -
abundance: few
len: 14
CDR3aa: CASSQLSSGNTIYF
CDR3nt: TGTGCCAGCAGCCAACTCTCCTCTGGAAACACCATATATTTT

j_gene: TRBJ2-3
v_gene: TRBV5-6
d_gene: -
abundance: -
len: 14
CDR3aa: CASSLVGFADTQYF
CDR3nt: TGTGCCAGCAGCTTGGTTGGTTTCGCAGATACGCAGTATTTT

j_gene: TRBJ2-7
v_gene: TRBV12-3/TRBV12-4
d_gene: TRBD1
abundance: -
len: 13
CDR3aa: CASSLGTGRSRYF
CDR3nt: TGTGCCAGCAGTTTAGGGACAGGGCGAAGTAGGTACTTC

j_gene: TRBJ1-1
v_gene: TRBV5-1
d_gene: TRBD1
abundance: -
len: 16
CDR3aa: CASALGQGAFGTEAFF
CDR3nt: TGCGCCAGTGCCCTCGGACAGGGGGCCTTTGGCACTGAAGCTTTCTTT

j_gene: TRBJ1-3
v_gene: TRBV6-1
d_gene: -
abundance: few
len: 14
CDR3aa: CASSETFTGNTIYF
CDR3nt: TGTGCCAGCAGTGAAACCTTTACGGGAAACACCATATATTTT

j_gene: TRBJ2-7
v_gene: TRBV28
d_gene: TRBD2
abundance: -
len: 16
CDR3aa: CASSLIFSGRSSEQYF
CDR3nt: TGTGCCAGCAGTTTAATTTTTAGCGGGAGATCAAGCGAGCAGTACTTC

j_gene: TRBJ2-3
v_gene: TRBV5-1
d_gene: TRBD2
abundance: -
len: 16
CDR3aa: CASSLATAGGTDTQYF
CDR3nt: TGCGCCAGCAGCTTGGCCACGGCGGGAGGCACAGATACGCAGTATTTT

j_gene: TRBJ1-6
v_gene: TRBV5-4
d_gene: -
abundance: few
len: 15
CDR3aa: CASSSGRTWGAPLHF
CDR3nt: TGTGCCAGCAGCTCGGGACGGACCTGGGGGGCACCCCTCCACTTT

j_gene: TRBJ1-2
v_gene: TRBV6-1
d_gene: TRBD1
abundance: -
len: 17
CDR3aa: CASSGQPGQKYNYGYTF
CDR3nt: TGTGCCAGCAGTGGCCAACCGGGACAGAAGTATAACTATGGCTACACCTTC

j_gene: TRBJ2-5
v_gene: TRBV4-1
d_gene: -
abundance: -
len: 12
CDR3aa: CASSLSGETQYF
CDR3nt: TGCGCCAGCAGCCTCTCCGGAGAGACCCAGTACTTC

j_gene: TRBJ2-7
v_gene: TRBV30
d_gene: -
abundance: -
len: 13
CDR3aa: CAWSVRTIGEQYF
CDR3nt: TGTGCCTGGAGTGTACGTACTATAGGAGAGCAGTACTTC

j_gene: TRBJ2-7
v_gene: TRBV7-8
d_gene: -
abundance: -
len: 13
CDR3aa: CASSPGTYYEQYF
CDR3nt: TGTGCCAGCAGCCCAGGGACTTATTACGAGCAGTACTTC

j_gene: TRBJ1-1
v_gene: TRBV6-6
d_gene: -
abundance: -
len: 13
CDR3aa: CASSLQGNTEAFF
CDR3nt: TGTGCCAGCAGTCTACAGGGAAACACTGAAGCTTTCTTT

j_gene: TRBJ2-7
v_gene: TRBV5-1
d_gene: -
abundance: once
len: 18
CDR3aa: CASSLEGPRGVLFYEQYF
CDR3nt: TGCGCCAGCAGCTTGGAGGGACCGCGGGGAGTCCTCTTTTACGAGCAGTACTTC

j_gene: TRBJ2-1
v_gene: TRBV6-6
d_gene: TRBD2
abundance: -
len: 12
CDR3aa: CASSGLDNEQFF
CDR3nt: TGTGCCAGCAGTGGACTAGATAATGAGCAGTTCTTC

j_gene: TRBJ2-3
v_gene: TRBV15
d_gene: -
abundance: -
len: 16
CDR3aa: CATSRPTGLATDTQYF
CDR3nt: TGTGCCACCAGCAGACCTACGGGACTTGCCACAGATACGCAGTATTTT

j_gene: TRBJ1-1
v_gene: TRBV5-5
d_gene: -
abundance: -
len: 14
CDR3aa: CASSLGRGIAEAFF
CDR3nt: TGTGCCAGCAGCTTGGGGAGGGGGATAGCTGAAGCTTTCTTT

j_gene: TRBJ2-3
v_gene: TRBV24-1
d_gene: -
abundance: -
len: 16
CDR3aa: CATSDRGGATTDTQYF
CDR3nt: TGTGCCACCAGTGACCGGGGCGGAGCGACGACAGATACGCAGTATTTT

j_gene: TRBJ1-2
v_gene: TRBV6-2/TRBV6-3
d_gene: -
abundance: once
len: 14
CDR3aa: CASSYGQGTAGYTF
CDR3nt: TGTGCCAGCAGTTACGGGCAGGGAACGGCGGGCTACACCTTC

j_gene: TRBJ2-3
v_gene: TRBV6-5
d_gene: -
abundance: -
len: 14
CDR3aa: CASSTAGASHTQYF
CDR3nt: TGTGCCAGCAGTACCGCAGGTGCCTCCCATACGCAGTATTTT

j_gene: TRBJ1-1
v_gene: TRBV27
d_gene: TRBD1
abundance: -
len: 15
CDR3aa: CASSRAGQGYPEAFF
CDR3nt: TGTGCCAGCAGCCGGGCGGGACAGGGGTACCCTGAAGCTTTCTTT